One sample yielded the 12 T cell receptor beta chains listed below, sequenced in a study of cytomegalovirus exposure and HLA in healthy donors. Both 60 Vbeta primers and 13 Jbeta primers went into the PCR. Assay used: immunoSEQ multiplex PCR; TCRdb lists only in-frame clones, some missing. In the table there are over 150,000 clones, 65% to 85% of which are singletons. Sequenced input: PBMCs. These receptors all come from a woman between 45 and 65 years old in good health and CMV-seropositive.

This clone was seen a single time. V gene TRBV5-1 combines with J gene TRBJ1-2, with D possibly TRBD1 on 6 matching bases. Germline values: CDR1 SGHRS, CDR2 YFSETQ. V was shortened by 4 bases and J by 5 bases, with 18 bases between the two germline ends. The CDR3 has 15 amino acids. The CDR3 here is CASSHASGGGYGYTF. Written as DNA, the CDR3 is TGCGCCAGCAGCCACGCGTCGGGGGGCGGATATGGCTACACCTTC.

The V call is TRBV13, the J call TRBJ1-1, with D unresolved. Germline CDR1 reads PRHDT; CDR2 reads FYEKMQ (reference sequence). CDR3 length: 15 amino acids. The V end was cut by 7 bases, the J end by 0 bases, with 15 bases between. This chain's CDR3 is CASMNRGDLNTEAFF. The CDR3 coding sequence is TGTGCCAGCATGAACCGAGGAGACTTGAACACTGAAGCTTTCTTT.

V gene TRBV2 combines with J gene TRBJ2-3; D ambiguous. The CDR3 extends over 14 amino acids. Germline CDR1 SNHLY, CDR2 FYNNEI. Trimming stripped 3 bases from V and 2 bases from J, with 9 bases between. The CDR3 region has the DNA TGTGCCAGCAGTGAGGAACAGCTCACAGATACGCAGTATTTT. Its translation: CASSEEQLTDTQYF. Combining the CDR3 with reference TRBV2 and TRBJ2-3 gives the whole variable domain EPEVTQTPSHQVTQMGQEVILRCVPISNHLYFYWYRQILGQKVEFLVSFYNNEISEKSEIFDDQFSVERPDGSNFTLKIRSTKLEDSAMYFCASSEEQLTDTQYFGPGTRLTVL.

This clone was detected once. The chain employs TRBV5-1 and TRBJ1-1, with a tentative D call TRBD1 (6 bases). CDR1 and CDR2 from the germline V gene are SGHRS and YFSETQ. The CDR3 has 14 amino acids. Trimming pared 2 bases from V and 3 bases from J, leaving 11 bases between. As DNA, the CDR3 is TGCGCCAGCAGCTTTGGGGGCCTGGACACTGAAGCTTTCTTT. Translation: CASSFGGLDTEAFF. Supplemented by reference TRBV5-1 and TRBJ1-1, the full variable domain reads KAGVTQTPRYLIKTRGQQVTLSCSPISGHRSVSWYQQTPGQGLQFLFEYFSETQRNKGNFPGRFSGRQFSNSRSEMNVSTLELGDSALYLCASSFGGLDTEAFFGQGTRLTVV.

The genes are TRBV7-3 and TRBJ2-3, with TRBD2 matching over 10 bases. After removal of 5 bases from V and 5 bases from J, the junction contained 10 bases not matched to a gene. Germline V gene sequence: CDR1 SGHTA, CDR2 FQGTGA. There are 16 residues in the CDR3. The CDR3 sequence is CASSRKGSGGLDTQYF. The CDR3 coding sequence is TGTGCCAGCAGCCGAAAGGGTAGCGGGGGGTTAGATACGCAGTATTTT. The whole variable domain, remainder taken from reference TRBV7-3 and TRBJ2-3, is GAGVSQTPSNKVTEKGKYVELRCDPISGHTALYWYRQSLGQGPEFLIYFQGTGAADDSGLPNDRFFAVRPEGSVSTLKIQRTERGDSAVYLCASSRKGSGGLDTQYFGPGTRLTVL.

J is TRBJ1-2 and V is TRBV2; 9 positions agree with TRBD1. Trimming cost V 6 bases and J 7 bases; bases outside gene matches: 9. This CDR3 is built from 14 residues. Germline V gives CDR1 SNHLY, CDR2 FYNNEI. In DNA, the CDR3 is TGTGCCAGCAGCTCGGGACAGGGTACGAGTGGCTACACCTTC. This encodes CASSSGQGTSGYTF.

This clone was recorded once. The CDR3 sequence: CAWSKQGPGTQYF. CDR3 nucleotide sequence: TGTGCCTGGAGCAAGCAGGGGCCAGGGACCCAGTACTTC. The chain links TRBV30 to TRBJ2-5; maybe TRBD1 (6 bases). This CDR3 spans 13 amino acids. V lost 3 bases and J 7 bases, leaving 15 bases between the germline ends. Germline loops: CDR1 GTSNPN, CDR2 SVGIG (reference sequence).

The chain is built from TRBV7-9 and TRBJ2-3, with D uncertain. The CDR3 has 12 amino acids. From germline, CDR1 is SEHNR and CDR2 FQNEAQ (reference sequence). V lost 3 bases to trimming and J lost 6 bases, with 7 bases between them. The CDR3 region has the DNA TGTGCCAGCAGCTTTGGGCCCGATACGCAGTATTTT. Encoded protein: CASSFGPDTQYF.

The chain joins TRBV27 to TRBJ2-1; 13 bases are shared with TRBD2. Germline V gene data show CDR1 as MNHEY and CDR2 as SMNVEV (reference sequence). The CDR3 totals 18 residues. Trimming removed 5 bases from V and 4 bases from J; junction bases left unmatched: 11. The CDR3 DNA sequence: TGTGCCAGCAGTCCCCGACTAGCGGGGGGCCCAGGGTACAATGAGCAGTTCTTC. As protein: CASSPRLAGGPGYNEQFF.

The chain is built from TRBV6-1 and TRBJ2-3; possible D gene TRBD2, 6 bases. CDR1 is MNHNS and CDR2 is SASEGT in the germline V gene. V gave up 6 bases and J gave up 2 bases, with 12 bases separating them. The CDR3 is made up of 14 amino acids. The CDR3: CASSREHHTDTQYF. For the CDR3, the DNA is TGTGCCAGCAGCCGGGAGCACCACACAGATACGCAGTATTTT.

For this clone: The identical CDR3 is also encoded by other nucleotide sequences in the sample. The chain has TRBV27 and TRBJ2-2; 8 bases line up with TRBD2. This CDR3 contains 13 residues. With 6 bases clipped from V and 4 bases from J, the junction kept 1 base outside the gene matches. CDR1 and CDR2 (germline): MNHEY, SMNVEV (reference sequence). For the CDR3, the DNA is TGTGCCAGCAGGCTAGCGGGCACCGGGGAGCTGTTTTTT. Protein product: CASRLAGTGELFF.

The rearrangement links TRBV2 to TRBJ2-2; TRBD2 agrees at 12 bases. The CDR3 is 14 residues long. V dropped 6 bases and J dropped 5; count of bases not matched to a gene: 1. Looked up from germline, CDR1 is SNHLY and CDR2 is FYNNEI. The CDR3 loop reads CASRGTSGTGELFF. CDR3 DNA: TGTGCCAGCAGGGGGACTAGCGGGACCGGGGAGCTGTTTTTT.